The 21 T cell receptor beta chains presented below share a single source sample, sequenced in a study of T cell responses to AZD1222 COVID-19 vaccine. Data came from immunoSEQ multiplex PCR; TCRdb stores just in-frame clones and leaves some out. The sample contains about 180,000 clones, about 90% of which appear only once. The source was peripheral blood, collected on day 0 of AZD1222 vaccination. The receptors derive from an adult in good health.

This rearrangement joins TRBV3-1 (or the pseudogene TRBV3-2) to TRBJ1-1; D not resolved. CDR3 length: 13 residues. Germline CDR1 LGHDT, CDR2 YNNKEL (reference sequence). Trimming removed 0 bases at V and 3 bases at J, with 5 bases between. Here the CDR3 reads CASSQEQDTEAFF. Written as DNA, the CDR3 is TGTGCCAGCAGCCAAGAACAAGACACTGAAGCTTTCTTT.

The chain couples TRBV3-1 (or the pseudogene TRBV3-2) to TRBJ1-4; D unclear. The CDR3 covers 15 residues. Deletions cut 0 bases from V and 4 bases from J, with 9 bases between. Germline V gene sequence: CDR1 LGHDT, CDR2 YNNKEL (reference sequence). CDR3 protein: CASSQEGQNNEKLFF. Here the CDR3 DNA reads TGTGCCAGCAGCCAAGAGGGCCAGAATAATGAAAAACTGTTTTTT.

This chain joins TRBV7-9 and TRBJ1-6; 10 bases line up with TRBD1. V lost 5 bases and J lost 5; bases outside the gene matches: 9. There are 17 residues in the CDR3. Looked up from germline, CDR1 is SEHNR and CDR2 is FQNEAQ (reference sequence). The CDR3 spells CASSLPKGTGDNSPLHF. The CDR3 DNA reads as TGTGCCAGCAGCCTACCCAAGGGGACAGGGGATAATTCACCCCTCCACTTT.

The V gene is TRBV19, the J gene TRBJ1-5, with TRBD1 as a possible D gene (5 bases). The CDR3 has 18 amino acids. The germline V gene encodes CDR1 LNHDA and CDR2 SQIVND (reference sequence). The V and J ends lost 5 bases and 2 bases respectively, with 22 bases between them. CDR3 loop: CASSGPPGTVKGNQPQHF. The CDR3 DNA is TGTGCCAGTAGTGGACCTCCCGGGACCGTTAAGGGCAATCAGCCCCAGCATTTT.

The CDR3 DNA follows: TGCAGCGTTGAACAGTGGGAGAGCTCCTACGAGCAGTACTTC. It encodes CSVEQWESSYEQYF. This chain joins TRBV29-1 and TRBJ2-7; D possibly corresponds to TRBD2 (5 bases). Germline V gives CDR1 SQVTM, CDR2 ANQGSEA. Trimming removed 2 bases from V and 0 bases from J, with 11 bases in between. This CDR3 has 14 amino acids.

The V gene is TRBV6-4, the J gene TRBJ1-2; tentatively, D is TRBD1 (6 bases). CDR1 is MRHNA and CDR2 is SNTAGT in the germline V gene. The CDR3 length is 15 residues. V lost 6 bases to trimming and J lost 4 bases, with 18 bases between them. The CDR3: CASRPEDGGGYGYTF. As DNA, the CDR3 is TGTGCCAGCAGGCCCGAGGACGGAGGGGGCTATGGCTACACCTTC.

This sequence joins TRBV4-2 and TRBJ2-7; the D is unclear. CDR3 length equals 13 residues. Germline V gene sequence: CDR1 LGHNA, CDR2 YNFKEQ. Trimming took 1 base from V and 3 from J, leaving 7 bases between them. The CDR3 loop reads CASSQVTDYEQYF. Written as DNA, the CDR3 is TGTGCCAGCAGCCAAGTTACCGACTACGAGCAGTACTTC.

The chain uses TRBV3-1 (or the pseudogene TRBV3-2) and TRBJ2-3; D gene unclear. The CDR3 sequence is 16 residues long. Germline-derived CDR1 and CDR2 are LGHDT and YNNKEL (reference sequence). Trimming took off 4 bases at V and 2 bases at J, with 16 bases between the two ends. The CDR3 region has the DNA TGTGCCAGCAGCCCAGATTATCGTGGGATCACAGATACGCAGTATTTT. Protein: CASSPDYRGITDTQYF.

To note about this clone: Other nucleotide sequences in the sample specify the same CDR3. The rearrangement links TRBV4-1 to TRBJ1-5; D is possibly TRBD1 (5 bases). V was clipped by 5 bases and J by 1 base, with 6 bases between them. The CDR3 loop spans 13 amino acids. From germline, CDR1 is MGHRA and CDR2 YSYEKL. In nucleotides, the CDR3 is TGCGCCAGCAGCTGGGACAGCAATCAGCCCCAGCATTTT. Encoded protein: CASSWDSNQPQHF.

The chain is built from TRBV19 and TRBJ2-7; D may correspond to TRBD1 or TRBD2 (5 bases each). The V end lost 4 bases, the J end lost 4 bases, and 14 bases lay between the germline ends. This CDR3 has 14 residues. From germline, CDR1 is LNHDA and CDR2 SQIVND (reference sequence). DNA for the CDR3: TGTGCCAGTAGTACTCCAGGGACCGATTACGAGCAGTACTTC. Translation: CASSTPGTDYEQYF.

The DNA of the CDR3 is TGTGCCAGCAGCCCCCAGTATATGGGCGGGGAGCTGTTTTTT. It codes for CASSPQYMGGELFF. The rearrangement uses TRBV11-1 and TRBJ2-2; D unresolved. The CDR3 length is 14 residues. V was cut by 5 bases and J by 7 bases, with 14 bases left in between. Germline V lookup: CDR1 SGHAT, CDR2 FQDESV (reference sequence).

This clone was seen a handful of times. V and J are TRBV6-4 and TRBJ2-3; 11 bases agree with TRBD2. V lost 6 bases to trimming and J lost 2 bases; unmatched junction nucleotides: 4. Germline CDR1 reads MRHNA; CDR2 reads SNTAGT. The CDR3 runs to 15 residues. CDR3 coding DNA: TGTGCCAGCAGCGCGACTAGCGGGGCCACAGATACGCAGTATTTT. Residues: CASSATSGATDTQYF.

The chain employs TRBV3-1 (or the pseudogene TRBV3-2) and TRBJ2-3; no clear D gene. This CDR3 has 14 residues. Per germline, CDR1 LGHDT and CDR2 YNNKEL (reference sequence). V gave up 4 bases and J gave up 0 bases, with 8 bases separating them. CDR3: CASSLFPSTDTQYF. The CDR3 DNA reads TGTGCCAGCAGCCTTTTTCCTAGCACAGATACGCAGTATTTT.

The V call is TRBV5-1, the J call TRBJ1-2, with unresolved D. CDR1 is SGHRS and CDR2 is YFSETQ in the germline V gene. The CDR3 loop spans 14 amino acids. The V end lost 6 bases, the J end lost 5 bases, and 17 bases lay between the germline ends. The CDR3 region is CASTADPAGYGYTF. In nucleotides, the CDR3 is TGCGCCAGCACCGCTGACCCGGCGGGGTATGGCTACACCTTC.

This clone was seen a handful of times. The CDR3 DNA follows: TGTGCCAGCAGCTTTCAGGGGAACTATGGCTACACCTTC. Protein: CASSFQGNYGYTF. The chain joins TRBV7-8 to TRBJ1-2, with D possibly matching TRBD1 (6 bases). The CDR3 has 13 amino acids. Trimming left V 3 bases short and J 2 bases short, with 7 bases between. Germline V gene lookup returns CDR1 SGHVS and CDR2 FQNEAQ.

The V gene is TRBV27, the J gene TRBJ2-7; 7 nucleotides match TRBD1. Germline V gene lookup returns CDR1 MNHEY and CDR2 SMNVEV (reference sequence). The CDR3 length is 14 residues. V lost 5 bases to trimming and J lost 2 bases; unmatched junction nucleotides: 6. CDR3 in amino acids: CASSQGQFTYEQYF. Here the CDR3 DNA reads TGTGCCAGCAGTCAGGGACAGTTTACCTACGAGCAGTACTTC.

The chain uses TRBV5-5 and TRBJ2-7; D is undetermined. The germline V and J ends were trimmed by 1 base and 3 bases, with 11 bases remaining between them. Germline CDR1 reads SGHKS; CDR2 reads YYEKEE (reference sequence). This CDR3 comprises 14 residues. The DNA of the CDR3 is TGTGCCAGCAGCTTGAGGCTCCAACTCTACGAGCAGTACTTC. It translates to CASSLRLQLYEQYF.

The CDR3 sequence: CASSPLVSTLEAFF. CDR3 nucleotide sequence: TGTGCCAGCTCACCTCTGGTTTCGACGCTTGAAGCTTTCTTT. The V call is TRBV18, the J call TRBJ1-1; no firm D call. Per germline, CDR1 KGHSH and CDR2 LQKENI. V lost 3 bases, J lost 7 bases, and 15 bases lay in between. The CDR3 sequence is 14 residues long.

V and J are TRBV15 and TRBJ2-6; weak D call: TRBD2 (5 bases). This CDR3 has 15 residues. V was pared by 3 bases and J by 2 bases, with 8 bases between. The germline V gene encodes CDR1 LNHNV and CDR2 YYDKDF (reference sequence). The chain's CDR3 is CATSREDAGANVLTF. CDR3 bases: TGTGCCACCAGCAGGGAGGACGCTGGGGCCAACGTCCTGACTTTC.

The chain carries TRBV2 and TRBJ2-3; no firm D call. The ends were cut back, 4 bases at V and 2 bases at J, with 13 bases in the middle. Looked up from germline, CDR1 is SNHLY and CDR2 is FYNNEI. The CDR3 is 15 residues long. CDR3 amino acids: CASSVRAPHTDTQYF. The DNA for the CDR3 is TGTGCCAGCAGTGTACGAGCGCCCCACACAGATACGCAGTATTTT.

The chain combines TRBV5-1 with TRBJ2-5, with 8 positions matching TRBD1. The germline gives CDR1 SGHRS, CDR2 YFSETQ. Losses at the gene ends were 4 bases for V and 5 bases for J; bases not matched to a gene: 7. The CDR3 is made up of 14 amino acids. In nucleotides, the CDR3 is TGCGCCAGCAGCGCGACAGGGGATGGGGAGACCCAGTACTTC. This gives the protein CASSATGDGETQYF.